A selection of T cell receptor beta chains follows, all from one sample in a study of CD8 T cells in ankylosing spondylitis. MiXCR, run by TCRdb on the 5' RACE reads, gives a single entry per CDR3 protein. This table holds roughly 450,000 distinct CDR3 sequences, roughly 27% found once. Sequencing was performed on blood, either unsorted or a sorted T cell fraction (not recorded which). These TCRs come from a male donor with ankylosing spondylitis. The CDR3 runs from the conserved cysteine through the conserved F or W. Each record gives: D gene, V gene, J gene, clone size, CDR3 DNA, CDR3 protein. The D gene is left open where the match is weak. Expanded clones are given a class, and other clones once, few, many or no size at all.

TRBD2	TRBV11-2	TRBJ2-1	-	TGTGCCAGCAGCTTACCTAGCGGGAGGGCCAAGTCCTACAATGAGCAGTTCTTC	CASSLPSGRAKSYNEQFF
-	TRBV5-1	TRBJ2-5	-	TGCGCCAGCAGCCTCCGGGAGTCTGGAGAGACCCAGTACTTC	CASSLRESGETQYF
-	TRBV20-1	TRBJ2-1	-	TGCAGTGCTAGGAGTCCGCCGAATGAGCAGTTCTTC	CSARSPPNEQFF
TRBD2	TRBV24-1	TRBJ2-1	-	TGTGCCACCAGTACGGGAGGAATCAATGAGCAGTTCTTC	CATSTGGINEQFF
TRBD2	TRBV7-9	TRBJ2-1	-	TGTGCCAGCAGCTTGGTAGGGAGGGACGACCGCAATGAGCAGTTCTTC	CASSLVGRDDRNEQFF
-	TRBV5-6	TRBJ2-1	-	TGTGCCAGCAGCCGTAGAGGCTCCCTGACCGTAAACAATGAGCAGTTCTTC	CASSRRGSLTVNNEQFF
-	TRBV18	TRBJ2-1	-	TGTGCCAGCTCACTAGACTGGGCTATAAATGAGCAGTTCTTC	CASSLDWAINEQFF
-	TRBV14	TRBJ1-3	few	TGTGCCAGCAGCCAAGAGTTCTCGGCCCGGGGCTCTGGAAACACCATATATTTT	CASSQEFSARGSGNTIYF
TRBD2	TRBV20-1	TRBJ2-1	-	TGCAGTGCTAGAGTATCGGGACTAGCGCCCTACAATGAGCAGTTCTTC	CSARVSGLAPYNEQFF
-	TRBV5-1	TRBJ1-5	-	TGCGCCAGCAGCCCCGATCCGTTCGGGCAGGGCAATCAGCCCCAGCATTTT	CASSPDPFGQGNQPQHF
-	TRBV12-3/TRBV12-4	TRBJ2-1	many	TGTGCCAGCAGTTTAGTAGGTGCTGAGCAGTTCTTC	CASSLVGAEQFF
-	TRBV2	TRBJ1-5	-	TGTGCCAGCCAGACAGCCAGCCCTAGCAATCAGCCCCAGCATTTT	CASQTASPSNQPQHF
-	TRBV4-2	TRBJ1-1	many	TGTGCCAGCGGGATGGTGGGGCACGACACTGAAGCTTTCTTT	CASGMVGHDTEAFF
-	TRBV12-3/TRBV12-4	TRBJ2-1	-	TGTGCCAGCAGTTTATTAATAGACGGGCCAATTTACAACAATGAGCAGTTCTTC	CASSLLIDGPIYNNEQFF
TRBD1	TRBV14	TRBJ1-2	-	TGTGCCAGCAGCCAAGGACAGGGCTTGAATGGCTACACCTTC	CASSQGQGLNGYTF
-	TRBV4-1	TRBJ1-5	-	TGCGCCAGCAGCCAAGGCCGTAGCAATCAGCCCCAGCATTTT	CASSQGRSNQPQHF
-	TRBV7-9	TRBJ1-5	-	TGTGCCAGCAGCTCCGGGGGGGGGCTTCAGCCCCAGCATTTT	CASSSGGGLQPQHF
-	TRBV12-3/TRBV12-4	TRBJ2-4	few	TGTGCCAGCAGTTTAAGGGGCCGGGACTCAAACATTCAGTACTTC	CASSLRGRDSNIQYF
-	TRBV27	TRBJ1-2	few	TGTGCCAGCAGTTTCTGGGCGAACTATGGCTACACCTTC	CASSFWANYGYTF
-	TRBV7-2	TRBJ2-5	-	TGTGCCAGCAGCTTACAGGTTGGGGACCAAGAGACCCAGTACTTC	CASSLQVGDQETQYF
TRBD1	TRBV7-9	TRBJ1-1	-	TGTGCCAGCAGGACGCCAGGGGGCAATGAAGCTTTCTTT	CASRTPGGNEAFF
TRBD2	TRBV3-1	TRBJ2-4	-	TGTGCCAGCAGCCAAGGCCCTAGCGGGAGGTCCAAAAACATTCAGTACTTC	CASSQGPSGRSKNIQYF
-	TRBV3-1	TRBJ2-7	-	TGTGCCAGCAGCCATAGGACTGCCCGCGAGCAGTACTTC	CASSHRTAREQYF
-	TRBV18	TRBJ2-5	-	TGTGCCAGCTCTACCAACCAAGAGACCCAGTACTTC	CASSTNQETQYF
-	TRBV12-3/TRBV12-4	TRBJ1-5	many	TGTGCCAGCACCCTGGCGGGAGGGACCTATCAGCCCCAGCATTTT	CASTLAGGTYQPQHF
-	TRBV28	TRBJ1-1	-	TGTGCCAGCAGTGAGGGGGGGCACACTGAAGCTTTCTTT	CASSEGGHTEAFF
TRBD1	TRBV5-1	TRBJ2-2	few	TGCGCCAGCAGCTCAACAGACAGGGTCGGAACCGGGGAGCTGTTTTTT	CASSSTDRVGTGELFF
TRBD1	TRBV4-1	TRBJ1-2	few	TGCGCCAGCAGCCCCGCGGGACAGGTAGCCTATGGCTACACCTTC	CASSPAGQVAYGYTF
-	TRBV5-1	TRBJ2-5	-	TGCGCCAGCAGCTTGTTAGGAAGGGCCCGACAAGAGACCCAGTACTTC	CASSLLGRARQETQYF
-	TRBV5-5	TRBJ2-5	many	TGTGCCAGCAGCTTGGGATGGGTAGGCGAGACCCAGTACTTC	CASSLGWVGETQYF
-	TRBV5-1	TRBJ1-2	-	TGCGCCAGCAGCCCAACCCAGTCTGGCTACACCTTC	CASSPTQSGYTF
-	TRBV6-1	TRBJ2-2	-	TGTGCCTCACAAACGAGTCAAAACACCGGGGAGCTGTTTTTT	CASQTSQNTGELFF
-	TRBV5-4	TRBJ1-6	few	TGTGCCAGCAGCTTGGGAGTACACGGATCCCAACCAGACTTT	CASSLGVHGSQPDF
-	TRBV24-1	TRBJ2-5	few	TGTGCCACCAGTGACGCCAACCAAGAGACCCAGTACTTC	CATSDANQETQYF
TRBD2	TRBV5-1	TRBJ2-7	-	TGCGCCAGCAGCGCGACTAGCGGGAGAGGCTACGAGCAGTACTTC	CASSATSGRGYEQYF
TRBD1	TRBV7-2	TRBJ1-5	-	TGTGCCAGCAGCCGACCGGGCAGGGGGCATCAGCCCCAGCATTTT	CASSRPGRGHQPQHF
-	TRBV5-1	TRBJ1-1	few	TGCGCCAGCAGCTTGGGGACAGCTTCGAACACTGAAGCTTTCTTT	CASSLGTASNTEAFF
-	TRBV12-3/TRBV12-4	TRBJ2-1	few	TGTGCCAGCAGTTCTTTAGCGGTGCGCTCCTACAATGAGCAGTTCTTC	CASSSLAVRSYNEQFF
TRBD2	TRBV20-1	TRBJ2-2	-	TGCAGTGCCCCAGGTACTAGCGGAAACACCGGGGAGCTGTTTTTT	CSAPGTSGNTGELFF
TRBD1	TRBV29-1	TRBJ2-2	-	TGCGGAGGAGGACAGGGTAACACCGGGGAGCTGTTTTTT	CGGGQGNTGELFF
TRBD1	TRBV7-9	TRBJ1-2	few	TGTGCCAGCAGCTTCGTGACAGGGGACGGGTCCAACTATGGCTACACCTTC	CASSFVTGDGSNYGYTF
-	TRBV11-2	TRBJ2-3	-	TGTGCCAGCAGCTTCCTCCGGGGAGCGGGACACTTGAGAACAGATACGCAGTATTTT	CASSFLRGAGHLRTDTQYF
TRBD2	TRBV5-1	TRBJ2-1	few	TGCGCCAGCAGCCCCGGGAGGGAGGGCTCCTACAATGAGCAGTTCTTC	CASSPGREGSYNEQFF
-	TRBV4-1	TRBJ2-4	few	TGCGCCAGCAGCCAAGGAGTGGGACTAGCCAAAAACATTCAGTACTTC	CASSQGVGLAKNIQYF
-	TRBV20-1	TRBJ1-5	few	TGCAGTGCCTCCCGAGGGACATGGTCTGGACAGCCCCAGCATTTT	CSASRGTWSGQPQHF
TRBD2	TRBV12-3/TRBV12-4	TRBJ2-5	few	TGTGCCAGCAGTCGGACTAGCGGGGGTGTGGGGGAGACCCAGTACTTC	CASSRTSGGVGETQYF
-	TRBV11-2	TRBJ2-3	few	TGTGCCAGCAGCTCAAACAGGGCGACAGATACGCAGTATTTT	CASSSNRATDTQYF
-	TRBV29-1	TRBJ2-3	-	TGCAGCGCAGTAGGTCTAGAGGCAACAGATACGCAGTATTTT	CSAVGLEATDTQYF
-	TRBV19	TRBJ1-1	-	TGTGCCAGTAGTACAACCCCGGACACTGAAGCTTTCTTT	CASSTTPDTEAFF
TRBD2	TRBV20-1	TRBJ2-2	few	TGCAGTGCTAGAGATCTGATCGGGAGGGCCTCGGGGGAGCTGTTTTTT	CSARDLIGRASGELFF
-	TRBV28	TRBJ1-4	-	TGTGCCAGCAGTAACCGGGCCTTGAAGGAAAAACTGTTTTTT	CASSNRALKEKLFF
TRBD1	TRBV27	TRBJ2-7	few	TGTGCCAGCAGAATCCCGGGACAGGGCTACGAGCAGTACTTC	CASRIPGQGYEQYF
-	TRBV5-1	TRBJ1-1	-	TGCGCCAGCAGCTCGGACGGAGTGAACACTGAAGCTTTCTTT	CASSSDGVNTEAFF
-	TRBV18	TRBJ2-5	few	TGTGCCAGCTCATCACTCTCTCAAGAAGAGACCCAGTACTTC	CASSSLSQEETQYF